One and the same sample provided the 11 T cell receptor beta chains below, sequenced in a study of shared clonotypes between healthy human individuals. Repertoires were generated with immunoSEQ multiplex PCR, while TCRdb's copy carries only in-frame clones and drops some. The sample contains fewer than 1.8 million clones, approximately 98.5% of which appear only once. The source material was naive CD4+ T cells sorted from blood. Subset denoted: CD45RA+ positively selected. All receptors derive from a young man in good health.

The V call is TRBV14, the J call TRBJ2-3, with D maybe TRBD1 (5 bases). The V gene lost 0 bases and the J gene lost 6 bases, with 19 bases spanning the gap. Germline V gene lookup returns CDR1 SGHDN and CDR2 FVKESK. CDR3 length: 17 amino acids. The CDR3 DNA reads as TGTGCCAGCAGCCAAGATGCGGACACCTTACGACGGGATACGCAGTATTTT. Its translation: CASSQDADTLRRDTQYF. The variable domain in full, with the rest retrieved from reference TRBV14 and TRBJ2-3, is EAGVTQFPSHSVIEKGQTVTLRCDPISGHDNLYWYRRVMGKEIKFLLHFVKESKQDESGMPNNRFLAERTGGTYSTLKVQPAELEDSGVYFCASSQDADTLRRDTQYFGPGTRLTVL.

This clone was observed a single time. The V call is TRBV2, the J call TRBJ1-5; D is unresolved. The germline V and J ends were trimmed by 4 bases and 5 bases, with 12 bases remaining between them. The CDR3 has 14 amino acids. CDR1 SNHLY and CDR2 FYNNEI come from the germline V gene. DNA of the CDR3: TGTGCCAGCAGTGCTGACCGCGCAGATCAGCCCCAGCATTTT. Encoded protein: CASSADRADQPQHF. Filled out from reference TRBV2 and TRBJ1-5, the complete variable domain reads EPEVTQTPSHQVTQMGQEVILRCVPISNHLYFYWYRQILGQKVEFLVSFYNNEISEKSEIFDDQFSVERPDGSNFTLKIRSTKLEDSAMYFCASSADRADQPQHFGDGTRLSIL.

The rearrangement joins TRBV11-3 to TRBJ2-7; 10 nucleotides match TRBD1. The J segment lost 6 bases and the V segment lost 0 bases, leaving 11 bases of the junction unmatched. Germline CDR1 SGHNT, CDR2 YENEEA. This CDR3 contains 17 residues. The CDR3 here is CASSLEVGTGVGGEQYF. CDR3 nucleotides: TGTGCCAGCAGCTTAGAGGTGGGGACAGGGGTTGGTGGCGAGCAGTACTTC.

The CDR3 spells CASLGASGSYEQFF. The CDR3 bases are TGTGCCAGTTTAGGGGCTAGCGGGAGCTATGAGCAGTTCTTC. The chain has TRBV2 and TRBJ2-1; 10 positions agree with TRBD2. The V segment lost 9 bases and the J segment 8 bases; nucleotides outside the gene matches: 10. The CDR3 extends over 14 amino acids. Germline loops: CDR1 SNHLY, CDR2 FYNNEI.

This CDR3 reads CASSEYPTETQYF. The CDR3 DNA reads as TGTGCCAGCAGTGAATACCCCACGGAGACCCAGTACTTC. The J gene is TRBJ2-5, the V gene TRBV2; no firm D call. The CDR3 spans 13 residues. CDR1 is SNHLY, CDR2 FYNNEI, per germline. V lost 2 bases and J 5 bases, leaving 9 bases between the germline ends.

V usage is TRBV10-3 and J usage is TRBJ2-2; 10 bases are a match to TRBD1. CDR3 size: 14 residues. J lost 6 bases, V lost 8 bases, and 6 bases had no gene match. Germline CDR1 is ENHRY and CDR2 is SYGVKD. The CDR3 sequence is CAIRGDRGPGELFF. The CDR3 DNA is TGTGCCATCCGTGGGGACAGGGGCCCCGGGGAGCTGTTTTTT.

The chain links TRBV14 to TRBJ2-5, with D perhaps TRBD1 or TRBD2 (5 bases each). The CDR3 is 16 amino acids. The V gene's germline CDR1 is SGHDN and CDR2 FVKESK. The V gene lost 4 bases and the J gene lost 3 bases, with 18 bases spanning the gap. The chain's CDR3 is CASSRRPGTVKETQYF. The CDR3 DNA sequence: TGTGCCAGCAGCCGCAGACCCGGGACGGTAAAAGAGACCCAGTACTTC.

The chain recombines TRBV7-3 with TRBJ2-3, with 8 bases lining up with TRBD1. The CDR3 extends over 14 amino acids. V shed 6 bases and J 5 bases; nucleotides not matched to a gene: 7. The V gene's germline CDR1 is SGHTA and CDR2 FQGTGA. The CDR3 protein is CASRRQGREDTQYF. The CDR3 DNA sequence: TGTGCCAGCAGGAGACAGGGGCGGGAAGATACGCAGTATTTT.

This clone is a singleton in its sample. The chain joins TRBV9 to TRBJ2-5; the match to TRBD1 covers 12 bases. CDR1 and CDR2 (germline): SGDLS, YYNGEE. CDR3 length equals 17 residues. J gave up 0 bases and V 4 bases, and 7 bases lay outside the gene matches. This CDR3 is CASSLTGTGGYQETQYF. The CDR3 DNA reads TGTGCCAGCAGCCTCACCGGGACAGGGGGCTACCAAGAGACCCAGTACTTC.

The rearrangement uses TRBV5-1 and TRBJ2-3, with 8 bases aligning to TRBD2. The trim removed 1 base at V and 2 bases at J, leaving 3 bases unmatched. The CDR3 runs 15 residues. Per germline, CDR1 SGHRS and CDR2 YFSETQ. The CDR3 coding sequence is TGCGCCAGCAGCTTGACGGGAGGGCCCACAGATACGCAGTATTTT. Amino acid sequence: CASSLTGGPTDTQYF.

To note about this clone: The same CDR3 arises from other DNA sequences in this sample as well. This chain connects TRBV6-5 to TRBJ2-5; D gene unclear. This CDR3 spans 11 amino acids. Germline CDR1 is MNHEY and CDR2 is SVGAGI. Trimming cost V 2 bases and J 5 bases, with 3 bases left between them. The CDR3 DNA sequence: TGTGCCAGCAGTTACAGGGAGACCCAGTACTTC. It codes for CASSYRETQYF.